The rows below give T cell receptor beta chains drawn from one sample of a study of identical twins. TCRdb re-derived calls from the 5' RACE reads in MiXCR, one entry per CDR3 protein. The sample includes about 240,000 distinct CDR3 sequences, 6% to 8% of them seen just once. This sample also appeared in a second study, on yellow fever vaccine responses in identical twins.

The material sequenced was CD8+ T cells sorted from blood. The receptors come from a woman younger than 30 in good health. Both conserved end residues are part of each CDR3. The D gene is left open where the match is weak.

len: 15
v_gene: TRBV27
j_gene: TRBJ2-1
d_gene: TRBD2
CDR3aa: CASTDWGGGSNEQFF

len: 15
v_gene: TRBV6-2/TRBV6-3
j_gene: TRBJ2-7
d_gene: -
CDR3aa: CASSSSALTLGEQYF

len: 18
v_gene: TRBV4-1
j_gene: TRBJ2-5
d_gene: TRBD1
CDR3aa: CASSQEFRPGQPQETQYF

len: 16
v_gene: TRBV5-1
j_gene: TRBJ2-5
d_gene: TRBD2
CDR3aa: CASSPGTSGSDETQYF

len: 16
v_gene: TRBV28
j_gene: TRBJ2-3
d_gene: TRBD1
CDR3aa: CASSFRDRGLRDTQYF

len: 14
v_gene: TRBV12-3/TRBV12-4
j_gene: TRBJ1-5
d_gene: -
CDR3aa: CASSIDSLNQPQHF

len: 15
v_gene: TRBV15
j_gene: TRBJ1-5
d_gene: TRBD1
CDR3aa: CATRRDRVSYQPQHF

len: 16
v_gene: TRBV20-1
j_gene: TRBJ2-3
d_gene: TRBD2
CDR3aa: CSASGAGEQHTDTQYF

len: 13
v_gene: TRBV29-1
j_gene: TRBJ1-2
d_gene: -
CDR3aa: CSAGTPNNYGYTF

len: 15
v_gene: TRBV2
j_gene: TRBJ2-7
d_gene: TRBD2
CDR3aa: CASSGRLAGSDEQYF

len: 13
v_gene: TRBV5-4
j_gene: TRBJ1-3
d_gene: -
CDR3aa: CASSLAGGTTIYF

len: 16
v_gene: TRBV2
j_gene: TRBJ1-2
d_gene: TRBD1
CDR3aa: CASSINLRDRVRGYTF

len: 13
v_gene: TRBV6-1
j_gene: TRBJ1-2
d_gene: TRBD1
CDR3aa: CASRPTGLYGYTF

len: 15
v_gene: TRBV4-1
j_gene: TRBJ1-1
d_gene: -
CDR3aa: CASSQFNDMNTEAFF

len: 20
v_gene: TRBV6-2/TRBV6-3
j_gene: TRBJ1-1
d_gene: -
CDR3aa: CASSYGGGLLQQMPNTEAFF

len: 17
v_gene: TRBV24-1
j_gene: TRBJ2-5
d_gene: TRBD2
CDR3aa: CATSDSTRLAAQETQYF

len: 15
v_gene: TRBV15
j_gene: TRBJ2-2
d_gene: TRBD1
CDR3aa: CATSPDRGETGELFF

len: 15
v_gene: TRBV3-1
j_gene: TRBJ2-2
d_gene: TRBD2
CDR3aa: CASSRLAGATGELFF

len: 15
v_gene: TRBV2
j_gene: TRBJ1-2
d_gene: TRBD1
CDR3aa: CASRSYWTGSNGYTF

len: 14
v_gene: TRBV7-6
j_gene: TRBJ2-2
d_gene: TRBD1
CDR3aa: CASSLGGGAGELFF

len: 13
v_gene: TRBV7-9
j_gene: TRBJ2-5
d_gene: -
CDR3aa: CASSFRREETQYF

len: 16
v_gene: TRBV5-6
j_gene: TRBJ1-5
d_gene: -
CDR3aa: CASSLAGGHRNQPQHF

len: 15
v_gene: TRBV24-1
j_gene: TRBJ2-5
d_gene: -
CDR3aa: CATSDPGQPDETQYF

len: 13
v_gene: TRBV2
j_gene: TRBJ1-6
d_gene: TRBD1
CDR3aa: CASNPDRAEALHF

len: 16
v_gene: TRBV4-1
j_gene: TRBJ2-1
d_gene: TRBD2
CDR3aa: CASSQTSGGGYNEQFF

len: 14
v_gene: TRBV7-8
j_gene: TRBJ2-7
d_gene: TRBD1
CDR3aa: CASRPDRALYEQYF

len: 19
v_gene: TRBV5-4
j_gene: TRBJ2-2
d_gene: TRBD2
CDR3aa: CASSLEGRGLAGDGGELFF

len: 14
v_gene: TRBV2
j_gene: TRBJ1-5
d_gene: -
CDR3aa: CASSPDSPNQPQHF

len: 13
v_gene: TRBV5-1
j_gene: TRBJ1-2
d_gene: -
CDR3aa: CASSLKGVGGYTF

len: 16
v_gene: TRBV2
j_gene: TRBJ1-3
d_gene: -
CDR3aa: CASSREGATSGNTIYF

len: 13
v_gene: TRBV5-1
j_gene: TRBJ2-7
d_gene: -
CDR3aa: CASSLGSDYEQYF

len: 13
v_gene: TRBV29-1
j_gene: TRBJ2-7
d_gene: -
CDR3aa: CSVEDKQNYEQYF

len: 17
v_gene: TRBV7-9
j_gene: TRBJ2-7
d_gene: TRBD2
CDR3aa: CASSRTSGTSVSYEQYF

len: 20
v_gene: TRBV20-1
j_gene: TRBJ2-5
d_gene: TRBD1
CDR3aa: CSARGFPGQAARGYQETQYF

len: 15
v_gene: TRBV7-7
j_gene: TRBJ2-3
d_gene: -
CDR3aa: CASSLEPGGTDTQYF

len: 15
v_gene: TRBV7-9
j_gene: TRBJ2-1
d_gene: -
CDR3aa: CASSEIADTYNEQFF

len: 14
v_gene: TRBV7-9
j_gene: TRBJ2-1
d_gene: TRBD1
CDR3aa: CASSLGQGYGEQFF

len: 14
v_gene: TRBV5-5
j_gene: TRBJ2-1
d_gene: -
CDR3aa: CASSWTGTPNEQFF

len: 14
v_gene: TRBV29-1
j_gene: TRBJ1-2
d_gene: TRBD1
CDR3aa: CSVGRAGQDYGYTF

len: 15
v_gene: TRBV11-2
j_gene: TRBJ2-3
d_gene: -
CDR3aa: CASSLELSETDTQYF

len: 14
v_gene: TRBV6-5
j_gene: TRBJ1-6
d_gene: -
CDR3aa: CASSYRQGSSPLHF

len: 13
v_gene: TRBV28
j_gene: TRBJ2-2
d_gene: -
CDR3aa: CASSLRGSGELFF

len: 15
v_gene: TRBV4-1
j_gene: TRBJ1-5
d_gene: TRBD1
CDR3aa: CASSQQDRSNQPQHF

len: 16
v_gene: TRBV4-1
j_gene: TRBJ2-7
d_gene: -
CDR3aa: CASSQEGGGFDYEQYF

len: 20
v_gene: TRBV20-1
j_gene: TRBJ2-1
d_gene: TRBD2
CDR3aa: CSARDVGTSGSQGPYNEQFF

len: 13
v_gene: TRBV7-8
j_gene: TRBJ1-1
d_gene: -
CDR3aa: CASSSKGDTEAFF

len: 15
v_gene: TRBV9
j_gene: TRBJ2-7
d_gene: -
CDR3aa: CASSSGLLGSYEQYF

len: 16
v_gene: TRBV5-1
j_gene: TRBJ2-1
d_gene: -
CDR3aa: CASSLGRGGFDNEQFF